Below are 3 T cell receptor beta chains sequenced from a single sample in a study of CD8 T cells in Susac syndrome (dated by TCRdb to between 2017 and 2020). The protocol used for the library was the immunoSEQ multiplex PCR assay. RNA was extracted using the RNeasy kit, and roughly 0.5 to 1 ug of the RNA was reverse transcribed with random hexamers. The public reads were reanalyzed by TCRdb: fastp trimming at Q25, MiXCR alignment, in-frame beta chains only. Rows are unified per CDR3 protein, each entry keeping the most common DNA and genes. This sample lists roughly 150,000 distinct CDR3 sequences; 80% to 95% were detected once. The ten most abundant clones make up approximately 0.14% of the sample. Input material: CD4+ T cells from PBMCs. The receptors come from a human donor in good health.

The rearrangement joins TRBV6-6 to TRBJ1-2, with D perhaps matching TRBD1 (6 bases). Germline loops: CDR1 MNHNY, CDR2 SVGAGI (reference sequence). The V end was cut by 6 bases, the J end by 7 bases, with 15 bases between. The CDR3 has 13 residues. In nucleotides, the CDR3 is TGTGCCAGCAGGGGGGCGGCCGCGGGTGGCTACACCTTC. Its protein is CASRGAAAGGYTF.

The V call is TRBV12-3 or TRBV12-4, the J call TRBJ1-3; D ambiguous. V gave up 6 bases and J gave up 4 bases, with 7 bases separating them. The CDR3 covers 12 residues. CDR3 sequence: CASRLRGNTIYF. CDR3 bases: TGTGCCAGCAGACTCAGAGGAAACACCATATATTTT.

The V gene is TRBV4-2, the J gene TRBJ1-2; D is ambiguous. This CDR3 spans 15 amino acids. V was trimmed by 0 bases and J by 4 bases, leaving 12 bases between them. The germline gives CDR1 LGHNA, CDR2 YNFKEQ. CDR3 nucleotides: TGTGCCAGCAGCCAAGACCCGGCTAATCCCTATGGCTACACCTTC. Protein sequence: CASSQDPANPYGYTF.